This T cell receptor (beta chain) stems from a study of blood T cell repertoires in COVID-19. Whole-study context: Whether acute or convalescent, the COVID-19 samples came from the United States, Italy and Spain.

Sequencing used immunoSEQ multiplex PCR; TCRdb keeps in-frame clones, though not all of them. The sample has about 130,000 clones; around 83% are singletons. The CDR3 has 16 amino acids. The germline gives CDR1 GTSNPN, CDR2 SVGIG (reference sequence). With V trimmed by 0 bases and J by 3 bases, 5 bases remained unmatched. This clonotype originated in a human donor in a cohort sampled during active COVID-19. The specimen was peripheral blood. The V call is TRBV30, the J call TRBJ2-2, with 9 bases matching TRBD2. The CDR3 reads CAWSVLAGSDTGELFF. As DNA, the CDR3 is TGTGCCTGGAGTGTCCTAGCGGGGTCGGACACCGGGGAGCTGTTTTTT.